This TCR beta chain was captured by sequencing in a study of shared clonotypes between healthy human individuals (TCRdb year 2020). In terms of the full investigation: The cohort included three men and two women between 18 and 49 years of age. For each donor, CD4 naive and CD4 memory were each given three plates, CD8 naive was given two plates, and CD8 memory was given one plate. To estimate repertoire size and how much clonotypes are shared between individuals, the study performed deep sequencing of blood TCR repertoires from about 5 healthy adults. Different laboratories and diverse techniques were used to prepare libraries and sequence TCR repertoires, to increase sequencing depth and limit assay-specific biases. Each donor's leukapheresis produced roughly between roughly 0.9 and 8.9 billion PBMCs. What the authors observed across the whole study: Sampling was restricted to blood, and TCR repertoires in tissue are likely to differ from TCR repertoires in blood. Across a few donors, roughly 5.4% of naive CD4, roughly 3.8% of naive CD8, 2.3% of memory CD4, and approximately 0.4% of memory CD8 clonotypes were shared. Because the study included only a small number of donors, the genetic and exposure-history diversity represented was limited. Compared with non-shared clonotypes, the clonotypes found in all four sorted-subset donors had higher generation probabilities. Rarefaction of sorted-subset datasets indicated incomplete sequencing despite the large sequencing depth. Naive subsets generally had larger estimated clonotype richness than memory subsets did. Based on pairwise subsampling, the degree of clonotype sharing among donors was expected to be affected by sequencing depth.

V loses 0 bases of germline sequence and J loses 0 bases, and the interval between the two ends is 14 bases. The CDR3 runs 16 amino acids, cysteine and phenylalanine included. The only DNA kept is the CDR3, 48 bases in frame from the first base. For CDR1 and CDR2, the germline V gene (reference sequence) lists GTSNPN and SVGIG. The donors were healthy, HIV-negative adults who had no recently reported acute infections or vaccinations. Every donor was a Caucasian adult residing in Nashville, Tennessee, USA. Magnetic negative selection was used to enrich CD4+ T cells, after which naive cells were positively selected on CD45RA and the negative fraction became the memory subset. Blood was collected by leukapheresis, and PBMCs were isolated by Ficoll-Histopaque density gradient centrifugation and then cryopreserved in liquid nitrogen vapor phase. Purity and quantity of every magnetically sorted T cell population were checked by analytical flow cytometry. Genomic DNA was isolated from each sorted fraction and quantified by UV absorbance on a Nanodrop 2000c.

Comment on this clone: Its specific antigen is unknown. There are no base qualities to consult, and no much larger clone falls within one base.

Using the deep immunoSEQ assay, TCR CDR3 regions were amplified from genomic DNA by multiplex PCR. Extracted genomic DNA from each cell subset was distributed evenly across all wells of several immunoSEQ 96-well plates, and each plate was treated as a replicate. For sorted subsets, 200 ng of genomic DNA, equivalent to 25,000 to 35,000 T cell genomes, went into each replicate PCR. The purified libraries were quantified using a Qubit 3.0 fluorometer, sized with a Bioanalyzer 2100, and then quantified again using the KAPA Library Quantification kit. A separate single-read 150-cycle Illumina NextSeq 550 flow cell was used to sequence each immunoSEQ 96-well plate. The authors' pipeline ran thus. Because the immunoSEQ output held only junctional sequences and lacked quality scores, the filtering could not match the filtering applied to full-length reads. To assign V/J genes and CDR3, sequences were annotated using PyIR, a Python wrapper for IgBLAST v1.9, with IMGT germline references. Reads were removed for weak V/J assignments (E-value above 1e-6), missing CDR3, stop codons, out-of-frame junctions, or ambiguous translated residues. V3J clonotypes were defined as sequences sharing an identical inferred V gene, J gene, and CDR3 amino acid sequence. Percentage overlap between repertoires was computed as shared unique clonotypes divided by the size of the smaller repertoire. Repertoire richness was assessed with RTK rarefaction, the Chao1 estimator, and Recon v2.1 estimates of unobserved clonotypes. Generation probabilities were computed with OLGA for all TCRbeta clonotypes obtained by the gDNA method from several donors. TCRdb took over this immuneACCESS table, retaining in-frame rearrangements with V and J assigned. Such tables are incomplete; in checked studies, under half of the missing clones stem from an unresolved V gene, and the remainder is unexplained. The V and J calls and clone size were taken over from that table, and D and trimming were inferred from the DNA. The sample table contains about 1 million clones; only one count was recorded for about 75% of them. The top ten hold approximately 1.5% of the sample.

This sequence uses TRBV30 and TRBJ1-1, with TRBD1 tentatively as D gene (6 bases match). The receptor's source is a man younger than 35 in good health. The material sequenced was memory CD4+ T cells sorted from blood. This specimen's cell subset or site label, per the study, means: CD45RA-negative fraction. At the DNA level, the sequence is TGTGCCTGGAGTGTCACAGGGAAACCCATGAACACTGAAGCTTTCTTT. Its coded protein is CAWSVTGKPMNTEAFF. Full variable domain (CDR3 extended with the reference TRBV30 and TRBJ1-1 proteins): SQTIHQWPATLVQPVGSPLSLECTVEGTSNPNLYWYRQAAGRGLQLLFYSVGIGQISSEVPQNLSASRPQDRQFILSSKKLLLSDSGFYLCAWSVTGKPMNTEAFFGQGTRLTVV.